In its sample, the clone carrying this T cell receptor beta chain was seen once. Its antigen is currently unknown. This record belongs to a study of OX40 agonist ivuxolimab in advanced cancers. Study-wide results and caveats: On average, a greater number of expanded clones characterised CD8+ T cells relative to CD4+.

The germline V gene has CDR1 SGDLS and CDR2 YYNGEE. V shed 0 bases and J shed 2 bases, with 9 bases lying between them. This CDR3 region has 14 residues. The assay was immunoSEQ multiplex PCR, and TCRdb's table has in-frame clones only and misses some. The table includes 70,000 to 95,000 clones, about 91% detected once. Autoimmune disease history or systemic immunosuppression disqualified patients. The sequence was obtained from an adult with an advanced solid tumor such as melanoma, head and neck, liver or kidney cancer. V is TRBV9 and J is TRBJ2-7; D remains ambiguous. The input for sequencing was CD4+ or CD8+ T cells sorted from blood, taken in a trial of the OX40 agonist ivuxolimab. The CDR3, as DNA: TGTGCCAGCAGCGTAGATTCCGGTCCCTACGAGCAGTACTTC. Its protein product is CASSVDSGPYEQYF.